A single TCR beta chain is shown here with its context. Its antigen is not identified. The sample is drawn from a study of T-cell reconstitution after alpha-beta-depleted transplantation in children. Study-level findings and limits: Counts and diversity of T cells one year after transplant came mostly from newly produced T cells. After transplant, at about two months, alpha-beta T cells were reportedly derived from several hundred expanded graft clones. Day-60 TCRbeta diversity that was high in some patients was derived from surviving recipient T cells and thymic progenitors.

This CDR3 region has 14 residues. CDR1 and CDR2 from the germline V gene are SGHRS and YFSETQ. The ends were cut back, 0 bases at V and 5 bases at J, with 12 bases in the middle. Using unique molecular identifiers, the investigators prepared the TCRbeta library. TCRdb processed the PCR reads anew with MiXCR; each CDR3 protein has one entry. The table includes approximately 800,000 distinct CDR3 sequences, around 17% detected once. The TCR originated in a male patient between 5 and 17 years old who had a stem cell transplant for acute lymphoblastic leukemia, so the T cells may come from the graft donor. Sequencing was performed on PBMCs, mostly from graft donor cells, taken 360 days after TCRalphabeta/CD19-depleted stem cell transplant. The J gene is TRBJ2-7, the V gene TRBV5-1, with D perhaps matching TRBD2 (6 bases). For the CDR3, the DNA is TGCGCCAGCAGCTTGGACGCGGGGCTAGACGAGCAGTACTTC. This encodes CASSLDAGLDEQYF.